The text below deals with one T cell receptor beta chain. The authors' processing: Amplification from reference gene primers served as the basis for estimated nucleated cell counts. Profiling relied on immunoSEQ multiplex PCR, and the TCRdb table lists in-frame clones only, not all of them. V and J calls and clone size are those listed in that table; D and trimming were worked out from the DNA. This table has over 200,000 clones, 83% appearing once. These data come from a study of blood T cell repertoires in COVID-19. Study as a whole: Italy, Spain and the United States were the sources of the convalescent and acute COVID-19 samples.

Per the germline V gene, CDR1 is SNHLY and CDR2 is FYNNEI. V was shortened by 8 bases and J by 0 bases, with 10 bases between the two germline ends. This CDR3 contains 13 residues. The sequencing sample was made of peripheral blood. The sequence was collected from a woman aged 40 to 50 with active or convalescent COVID-19. V gene TRBV2 combines with J gene TRBJ1-1, with D hard to call. The chain's CDR3 is CASSRPVNTEAFF. DNA of the CDR3: TGTGCCAGCTCTAGACCCGTGAACACTGAAGCTTTCTTT.